A selection of T cell receptor beta chains follows, all from one sample in a study of post-analysis software for immune sequencing data. MiXCR, run by TCRdb on the PCR reads, gives a single entry per CDR3 protein. Of fewer than 850,000 distinct CDR3 sequences listed, about half were seen once; the top ten hold roughly 4.9%. The specimen was blood. These receptors came from a girl aged 5 to 17 with multiple sclerosis. CDR3s include the opening cysteine and the closing phenylalanine or tryptophan. Fields, in order: J gene, V gene, clone size, D gene, CDR3 DNA, CDR3 protein. D genes are given only for firm matches. Size is stated for part of the rows, as once, few or many counts, or as a class when the clone is expanded.

J gene: TRBJ1-1; V gene: TRBV20-1; clone size: .; D gene: .; CDR3 DNA: TGCAGTGCTAGAGTCTCCCCGGGCACTCTCACTGAAGCTTTCTTT; CDR3 protein: CSARVSPGTLTEAFF
J gene: TRBJ2-7; V gene: TRBV12-3/TRBV12-4; clone size: once; D gene: .; CDR3 DNA: TGTGCCAGCAGTCTCCGTCCGGGACCCATGGACGACGAGCAGTACTTC; CDR3 protein: CASSLRPGPMDDEQYF
J gene: TRBJ2-4; V gene: TRBV6-1; clone size: .; D gene: TRBD1; CDR3 DNA: TGTGCCAGCAGTGAATATGGAGGACAGGGAACTGTAGCCAAAAACATTCAGTACTTC; CDR3 protein: CASSEYGGQGTVAKNIQYF
J gene: TRBJ2-7; V gene: TRBV7-2; clone size: few; D gene: TRBD2; CDR3 DNA: TGTGCCAGCAGCTTAGGTCCGGGCGGGGGGACCTACGAGCAGTACTTC; CDR3 protein: CASSLGPGGGTYEQYF
J gene: TRBJ1-2; V gene: TRBV4-1; clone size: .; D gene: .; CDR3 DNA: TGCGCCAGCAGCCAAGAGCGCCAGACTTATGGCTACACCTTC; CDR3 protein: CASSQERQTYGYTF
J gene: TRBJ2-5; V gene: TRBV7-6; clone size: few; D gene: .; CDR3 DNA: TGTGCCAGCAGCTTAGGGGGAGGGGGGGGTCTCTCGAAGACCCAGTACTTC; CDR3 protein: CASSLGGGGGLSKTQYF
J gene: TRBJ2-3; V gene: TRBV20-1; clone size: .; D gene: .; CDR3 DNA: TGCAGTGCCGAGAGGACAAGCCTAAGAGGTCTGAACACAGATACGCAGTATTTT; CDR3 protein: CSAERTSLRGLNTDTQYF
J gene: TRBJ2-3; V gene: TRBV20-1; clone size: many; D gene: .; CDR3 DNA: TGCAGTGCTTCGGCCGGGGGATTCACAGATACGCAGTATTTT; CDR3 protein: CSASAGGFTDTQYF
J gene: TRBJ2-1; V gene: TRBV30; clone size: once; D gene: TRBD2; CDR3 DNA: TGTGCCTGGAGTACTAGCGGGAGCACTGGGAATGAGCAGTTCTTC; CDR3 protein: CAWSTSGSTGNEQFF
J gene: TRBJ2-7; V gene: TRBV11-2; clone size: .; D gene: .; CDR3 DNA: TGTGCCAGCAGCTTAGATCGAGTAGGGGTGGCCTACGAGCAGTACTTC; CDR3 protein: CASSLDRVGVAYEQYF
J gene: TRBJ2-7; V gene: TRBV20-1; clone size: .; D gene: TRBD2; CDR3 DNA: TGCAGTGCTAGAGGAATTTCTAGCGGGAGGCCGAGCTCCTACAATGAGCAGTACTTC; CDR3 protein: CSARGISSGRPSSYNEQYF
J gene: TRBJ2-7; V gene: TRBV6-5; clone size: .; D gene: TRBD2; CDR3 DNA: TGTGCCAGCAGTGACCAAAGCGGGAGCAACGAGCAGTACTTC; CDR3 protein: CASSDQSGSNEQYF
J gene: TRBJ1-2; V gene: TRBV20-1; clone size: few; D gene: .; CDR3 DNA: TGCAGTGCCCGACCCTCGGACAAGCCGACTAACTATGGCTACACCTTC; CDR3 protein: CSARPSDKPTNYGYTF
J gene: TRBJ1-1; V gene: TRBV29-1; clone size: .; D gene: .; CDR3 DNA: TGCAGCGTTGAAGGCAGGGCCTACACTGAAGCTTTCTTT; CDR3 protein: CSVEGRAYTEAFF
J gene: TRBJ2-1; V gene: TRBV7-8; clone size: .; D gene: .; CDR3 DNA: TGTGCCAGCAGCTTAAAGGTCACAAATGAGCAGTTCTTC; CDR3 protein: CASSLKVTNEQFF
J gene: TRBJ1-2; V gene: TRBV5-1; clone size: .; D gene: .; CDR3 DNA: TGCGCCAGCAGCTTGGGGACCCCAGGCTTCTATGGCTACACCTTC; CDR3 protein: CASSLGTPGFYGYTF
J gene: TRBJ2-3; V gene: TRBV5-1; clone size: many; D gene: .; CDR3 DNA: TGCGCCAGCAGCTTGACAGGGATAAGCACAGATACGCAGTATTTT; CDR3 protein: CASSLTGISTDTQYF
J gene: TRBJ2-5; V gene: TRBV10-3; clone size: .; D gene: TRBD2; CDR3 DNA: TGTGCCATCAGCAGGACTAGCGGGAGCCGGAAGGAGACCCAGTACTTC; CDR3 protein: CAISRTSGSRKETQYF
J gene: TRBJ1-2; V gene: TRBV3-1; clone size: few; D gene: .; CDR3 DNA: TGTGCCAGCAGCCAAGGGACAGCGCGCGGCTACACCTTC; CDR3 protein: CASSQGTARGYTF
J gene: TRBJ1-2; V gene: TRBV2; clone size: .; D gene: .; CDR3 DNA: TGTGCCAGCGGGGGAATTTCCGACTATGGCTACACCTTC; CDR3 protein: CASGGISDYGYTF
J gene: TRBJ1-2; V gene: TRBV13; clone size: .; D gene: .; CDR3 DNA: TGTGCCAGCAGCTTCCTTGGCGGCCCGCTAGCTAACTATGGCTACACCTTC; CDR3 protein: CASSFLGGPLANYGYTF
J gene: TRBJ2-3; V gene: TRBV20-1; clone size: few; D gene: .; CDR3 DNA: TGCAGTGCCAAAGAATGGGCTACTCGAGGACCAGATACGCAGTATTTT; CDR3 protein: CSAKEWATRGPDTQYF
J gene: TRBJ2-7; V gene: TRBV4-1; clone size: .; D gene: TRBD1; CDR3 DNA: TGCGCCAGCAGCCCTTCGACAGGGGGCTACGAGCAGTACTTC; CDR3 protein: CASSPSTGGYEQYF
J gene: TRBJ1-2; V gene: TRBV5-1; clone size: once; D gene: TRBD1; CDR3 DNA: TGCGCCAGCAGCTTGAGAGGGACAGGGGGCGGTAACTGTGGCTACACCTTC; CDR3 protein: CASSLRGTGGGNCGYTF
J gene: TRBJ2-7; V gene: TRBV10-3; clone size: .; D gene: TRBD2; CDR3 DNA: TGTGCCATCAGTGACTCTAGCGGGTACAATGAGCAGTACTTC; CDR3 protein: CAISDSSGYNEQYF
J gene: TRBJ2-1; V gene: TRBV4-1; clone size: few; D gene: .; CDR3 DNA: TGCGCCAGCAGCCAAGAAGGGCAGTTGAATGAGCAGTTCTTC; CDR3 protein: CASSQEGQLNEQFF
J gene: TRBJ1-2; V gene: TRBV30; clone size: .; D gene: .; CDR3 DNA: TGTGCCTGGAGTGTAGCGGATAACTATGGCTACACCTTC; CDR3 protein: CAWSVADNYGYTF
J gene: TRBJ2-3; V gene: TRBV3-1; clone size: .; D gene: TRBD2; CDR3 DNA: TGTGCCAGCAGCCGCTACAAGGCGGGGGGCGTCGGTACGCAGTATTTT; CDR3 protein: CASSRYKAGGVGTQYF
J gene: TRBJ2-1; V gene: TRBV25-1; clone size: .; D gene: .; CDR3 DNA: TGTGCCATCAGTGAATGGGTCGGGACACAGATCTCCTACAATGAGCAGTTCTTC; CDR3 protein: CAISEWVGTQISYNEQFF
J gene: TRBJ2-7; V gene: TRBV20-1; clone size: .; D gene: .; CDR3 DNA: TGCAGTGCTAGAGATCGCGCAGGGACCCTCTATTGGGGCGAGCAGTACTTC; CDR3 protein: CSARDRAGTLYWGEQYF
J gene: TRBJ1-1; V gene: TRBV12-3/TRBV12-4; clone size: few; D gene: TRBD1; CDR3 DNA: TGTGCCAGCAGCCCCGCCTGGGACAGGGGGCTCACTGAAGCTTTCTTT; CDR3 protein: CASSPAWDRGLTEAFF
J gene: TRBJ2-7; V gene: TRBV7-2; clone size: few; D gene: .; CDR3 DNA: TGTGCCAGCAGTTTAAGGGGGGGGAGCTACGAGCAGTACTTC; CDR3 protein: CASSLRGGSYEQYF
J gene: TRBJ2-7; V gene: TRBV12-3/TRBV12-4; clone size: many; D gene: TRBD1; CDR3 DNA: TGTGCCAGCAGTCCGGGACAGGGATACTCCTACGAGCAGTACTTC; CDR3 protein: CASSPGQGYSYEQYF
J gene: TRBJ2-1; V gene: TRBV24-1; clone size: .; D gene: TRBD2; CDR3 DNA: TGTGCCACCAGTGATTTGTCCGGGACTAGCGGGAGGCCCTCCTCCTACAATGAGCAGTTCTTC; CDR3 protein: CATSDLSGTSGRPSSYNEQFF
J gene: TRBJ1-4; V gene: TRBV12-3/TRBV12-4; clone size: .; D gene: TRBD1; CDR3 DNA: TGTGCCAGCAGTCCAGGGGCAGGGGGCGAGGAAAAACTGTTTTTT; CDR3 protein: CASSPGAGGEEKLFF
J gene: TRBJ2-1; V gene: TRBV5-1; clone size: once; D gene: TRBD2; CDR3 DNA: TGCGCCAGCAGACGGACTAGCGGGCAGGTCGACAATGAGCAGTTCTTC; CDR3 protein: CASRRTSGQVDNEQFF
J gene: TRBJ2-7; V gene: TRBV24-1; clone size: .; D gene: .; CDR3 DNA: TGTGCCACCAGCCCCGCCCAAACGGCCTCCGAGCAGTACTTC; CDR3 protein: CATSPAQTASEQYF